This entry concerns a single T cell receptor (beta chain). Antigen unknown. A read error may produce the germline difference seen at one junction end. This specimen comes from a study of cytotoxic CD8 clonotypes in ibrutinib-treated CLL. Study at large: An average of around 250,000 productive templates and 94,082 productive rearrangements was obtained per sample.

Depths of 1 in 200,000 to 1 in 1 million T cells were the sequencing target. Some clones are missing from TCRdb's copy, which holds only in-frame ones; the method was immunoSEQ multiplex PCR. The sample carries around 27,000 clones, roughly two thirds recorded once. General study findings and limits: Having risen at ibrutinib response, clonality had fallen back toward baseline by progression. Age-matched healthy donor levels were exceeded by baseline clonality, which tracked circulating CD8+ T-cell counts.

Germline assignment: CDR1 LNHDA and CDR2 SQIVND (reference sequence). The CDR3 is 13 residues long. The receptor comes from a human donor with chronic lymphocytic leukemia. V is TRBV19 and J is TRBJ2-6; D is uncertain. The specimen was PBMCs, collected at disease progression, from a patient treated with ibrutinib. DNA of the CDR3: TGTGCCACTTCTGTCTCTGGAGCCAACGTCCTGACTTTC. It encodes CATSVSGANVLTF.